The T cell receptor (beta chain) described here comes from a study of blood T cell repertoires in COVID-19. Study overall: Both acute and convalescent COVID-19 samples were obtained from the United States, Italy and Spain. PBMCs, B-cell-depleted T cells, or T cells provided the cDNA or gDNA that made up the material.

The CDR3 runs 15 residues. V trimming: 4 bases; J trimming: 6 bases; junction bases outside the gene matches: 4. Germline-derived CDR1 and CDR2 are SGHRS and YFSETQ. This clone came up a few times. Per the original methods: Reference gene primer amplification gave estimated nucleated cell counts. Assay: immunoSEQ multiplex PCR; the TCRdb copy retains only in-frame clones and omits some. V and J calls plus clone size are reproduced from that table; the DNA served to infer D and trimming. The sample yields 200,000 to 250,000 clones, roughly 85% seen once. Material: peripheral blood. This TCR derives from a woman older than 75 with acute or convalescent COVID-19. V usage is TRBV5-1 and J usage is TRBJ1-6; TRBD1 agrees at 10 bases. Written as DNA, the CDR3 is TGCGCCAGCAGCACGGGGGACAGGGGTAATTCACCCCTCCACTTT. Protein product: CASSTGDRGNSPLHF.